The rows below give T cell receptor beta chains drawn from one sample of a study of OX40 agonist ivuxolimab in advanced cancers. The repertoire was sequenced with immunoSEQ multiplex PCR; TCRdb's copy has only in-frame clones and lacks some. The table has about 69,000 clones, more than 70% seen once. The input for sequencing was CD4+ or CD8+ T cells sorted from blood, taken in a trial of the OX40 agonist ivuxolimab. These TCRs come from an adult with an advanced solid tumor such as melanoma, head and neck, liver or kidney cancer. Both conserved end residues are part of each CDR3. D genes are given only for firm matches. A clone size is listed for some rows: how often the clone was seen (once, few, many), or a class if it is expanded.

D	size	V	J	DNA	CDR3
NA	NA	TRBV4-2	TRBJ2-2	TGTGCCAGCACCCAAGGTTGGGCAGGGTACTCGGTCGAGGACACCGGGGAGCTGTTTTTT	CASTQGWAGYSVEDTGELFF
NA	NA	TRBV4-1	TRBJ2-1	TGCGCCAGCAGCCAAGAGGTGACGGGGCAGTTCTTC	CASSQEVTGQFF
TRBD1	NA	TRBV13	TRBJ1-2	TGTGCCAGCAGTCAATTAACAGGGGGCTATGGCTACACCTTC	CASSQLTGGYGYTF
NA	NA	TRBV19	TRBJ2-3	TGTGCCAGTAGTAAGCTAGATTGGGAGGCAGATACGCAGTATTTT	CASSKLDWEADTQYF
NA	NA	TRBV9	TRBJ2-1	TGTGCCAGCAGCGTCAAGGATAGCTCCTACAATGAGCAGTTCTTC	CASSVKDSSYNEQFF
NA	NA	TRBV10-3	TRBJ2-2	TGTGCCATCAGTGAGTCGCGCTCTACATCCGGGGAGCTGTTTTTT	CAISESRSTSGELFF
TRBD1	NA	TRBV2	TRBJ2-4	TGTGCCAGCAAGGTGGACAGGGGGCATTCCAAAAACATTCAGTACTTC	CASKVDRGHSKNIQYF
NA	NA	TRBV21-1	TRBJ2-3	TGTGCCAGCGGACGGCGGGAGTACCCAGATACGCAGTATTTT	CASGRREYPDTQYF
TRBD1	NA	TRBV19	TRBJ2-5	TGTGCCAGTAGTATAGAAACAGGGGAAGAGACCCAGTACTTC	CASSIETGEETQYF
NA	few	TRBV7-2	TRBJ2-5	TGTGCCAGCAGCTTAGCCTCGGACTCGGCAGAGACCCAGTACTTC	CASSLASDSAETQYF
NA	NA	TRBV5-4	TRBJ1-2	TGTGCCAGCTCAGCCCAAACGAGCTATGGCTACACCTTC	CASSAQTSYGYTF
NA	NA	TRBV14	TRBJ1-1	TGTGCCAGCAGCCAAGTAATGAACACTGAAGCTTTCTTT	CASSQVMNTEAFF
NA	NA	TRBV10-2	TRBJ1-5	TGCGCCAGCAGGGAGAATGCCAATCAGCCCCAGCATTTT	CASRENANQPQHF
NA	NA	TRBV6-5	TRBJ2-7	TGTGCCAGCACTGACACCCGCTACGAGCAGTACTTC	CASTDTRYEQYF
TRBD1	NA	TRBV30	TRBJ1-3	TGTGCCTGGAGCCGGACAGGGGTAGGAAACACCATATATTTT	CAWSRTGVGNTIYF
TRBD2	NA	TRBV7-3	TRBJ2-5	TGTGCCAGCAGCTTTACCAGGGAGGGGACCCAGTACTTC	CASSFTREGTQYF
NA	NA	TRBV7-9	TRBJ1-3	TGTGCCAGCAGCTTAGGGATCACAGGAATCGACTCTGGAAACACCATATATTTT	CASSLGITGIDSGNTIYF
TRBD1	NA	TRBV9	TRBJ1-1	TGTGCCAGCAGCGCCAACACGCAGGGGGGGGAGGTAGCTTTCTTT	CASSANTQGGEVAFF
TRBD1	few	TRBV27	TRBJ1-6	TGTGCCAGCAGCCCGGACAGGGAGAGTGTAACCCTCCACTTT	CASSPDRESVTLHF
TRBD2	NA	TRBV5-4	TRBJ2-7	TGTGCCAGCAGCGCGACTAGCGGGTACTACGGAGAGCAGTACTTC	CASSATSGYYGEQYF
TRBD1	NA	TRBV18	TRBJ1-1	TGTGCCAGCTCACCGACGGACAGGGGAAGCCATACCACTGAAGCTTTCTTT	CASSPTDRGSHTTEAFF
TRBD1	few	TRBV4-1	TRBJ2-5	TGCGCCAGCAGCCGACAGGGGAAAGAGACCCAGTACTTC	CASSRQGKETQYF
NA	NA	TRBV5-6	TRBJ1-6	TGTGCCAGCAGCTTTGGGCACGGCGGGTATTCACCCCTCCACTTT	CASSFGHGGYSPLHF
TRBD2	NA	TRBV27	TRBJ2-7	TGTGCCAGCAGTTTACTCAGAACGGGGGGCGAGCAGTACTTC	CASSLLRTGGEQYF
TRBD1	NA	TRBV5-1	TRBJ1-2	TGCGCCAGCAGCCCACGCCGTTGGGACAGGGATACTAACTATGGCTACACCTTC	CASSPRRWDRDTNYGYTF
NA	NA	TRBV9	TRBJ2-7	TGTGCCAGCAGCCGTTCCCCGGGACGCGAAAACGAGCAGTACTTC	CASSRSPGRENEQYF
NA	NA	TRBV19	TRBJ2-5	TGTGCCAGTAGTATAGATCTTGGTTCGGCGCTCCAAGAGACCCAGTACTTC	CASSIDLGSALQETQYF
TRBD2	NA	TRBV5-1	TRBJ2-1	TGCGCCAGCAGCTTGGACGAGGGGAGGGGACTCCCAGACAATGAGCAGTTCTTC	CASSLDEGRGLPDNEQFF
TRBD1	few	TRBV10-2	TRBJ2-2	TGCGCCAGCAGGCCCGGGACAGGGACCGGGGAGCTGTTTTTT	CASRPGTGTGELFF
NA	NA	TRBV6-5	TRBJ1-1	TGTGCCAGCAGTTACGGTCCAGGCCTCTTGAACACTGAAGCTTTCTTT	CASSYGPGLLNTEAFF
TRBD1	NA	TRBV7-9	TRBJ2-2	TGTGCCAGCAGTAAATTACAGGGGGCCGGGGAGCTGTTTTTT	CASSKLQGAGELFF
TRBD2	NA	TRBV4-2	TRBJ2-1	TGTGCCAGCAGCCAAGGGGTTAGCGGGAGGGCCTCTGAGCAGTTCTTC	CASSQGVSGRASEQFF
NA	NA	TRBV15	TRBJ1-1	TGTGCCACCAGCAGAGTCAGGGAGGGAGTCACTGAAGCTTTCTTT	CATSRVREGVTEAFF
NA	NA	TRBV19	TRBJ2-7	TGTGCCAGTAGTATAGAGTTGGGCAAGGAGCAGTACTTC	CASSIELGKEQYF
NA	NA	TRBV9	TRBJ1-6	TGTGCCAGCAGCGTAGAACAAGGATATGGTTCACCCCTCCACTTT	CASSVEQGYGSPLHF
NA	NA	TRBV7-8	TRBJ1-5	TGTGCCAGCAGCTTAGTACAGCATCAGCCCCAGCATTTT	CASSLVQHQPQHF
NA	NA	TRBV15	TRBJ2-7	TGTGCCACCAGCAGACAGATCTCCTACGAGCAGTACTTC	CATSRQISYEQYF
NA	NA	TRBV14	TRBJ2-7	TGTGCCAGCAGCCAAGAGAATGCAGGCCACGAGCAGTACTTC	CASSQENAGHEQYF
NA	NA	TRBV27	TRBJ1-1	TGTGCCAGCAGTTTGTTTAGCTGGAACACTGAAGCTTTCTTT	CASSLFSWNTEAFF
NA	NA	TRBV18	TRBJ1-5	TGTGCCAGCTCACCTCCGGGCCCAAATCAGCCCCAGCATTTT	CASSPPGPNQPQHF
NA	few	TRBV19	TRBJ1-2	TGTGCCAGTAGTACCACCGACCTCGCCCCTAACTATGGCTACACCTTC	CASSTTDLAPNYGYTF
NA	NA	TRBV5-1	TRBJ1-4	TGCGCCAGCCAAAAGGGGCCGAATGAAAAACTGTTTTTT	CASQKGPNEKLFF
NA	NA	TRBV27	TRBJ2-3	TGTGCCAGCAGTTTATCCTGGGACACAGATACGCAGTATTTT	CASSLSWDTDTQYF